This T cell receptor beta chain was profiled in a study of T cells in Graves' hyperthyroidism and ophthalmopathy. Study overall: Peripheral blood was obtained at initial diagnosis, preceding any treatment.

Patients affected by ophthalmopathy presented a Clinical Activity Score of at least 3, a NOSPECS grade of at least 4, and disease duration below 3 months. Germline trimming cut 4 bases from V and 3 bases from J; bases unmatched to any gene: 5. The CDR3 has 15 amino acids. This clonotype was seen ten or more times. RNA transcripts served as the template for amplifying TCR beta CDR3 regions. First-round RT-PCR of the TCR CDR3 relied on the HTBI primer set. TCRdb ran MiXCR on the multiplex PCR reads and lists one entry per CDR3 protein. Here the sample spans fewer than 500,000 distinct CDR3 sequences, approximately 15% being singletons.

The sequenced sample was blood. This TCR was sampled from a man younger than 35 with Graves' ophthalmopathy. V gene TRBV12-3 or TRBV12-4 combines with J gene TRBJ2-5; TRBD2 agrees at 10 bases. CDR3 sequence: CASSWYSGGEETQYF. The CDR3 bases are TGTGCCAGCAGTTGGTACAGCGGGGGGGAAGAGACCCAGTACTTC.